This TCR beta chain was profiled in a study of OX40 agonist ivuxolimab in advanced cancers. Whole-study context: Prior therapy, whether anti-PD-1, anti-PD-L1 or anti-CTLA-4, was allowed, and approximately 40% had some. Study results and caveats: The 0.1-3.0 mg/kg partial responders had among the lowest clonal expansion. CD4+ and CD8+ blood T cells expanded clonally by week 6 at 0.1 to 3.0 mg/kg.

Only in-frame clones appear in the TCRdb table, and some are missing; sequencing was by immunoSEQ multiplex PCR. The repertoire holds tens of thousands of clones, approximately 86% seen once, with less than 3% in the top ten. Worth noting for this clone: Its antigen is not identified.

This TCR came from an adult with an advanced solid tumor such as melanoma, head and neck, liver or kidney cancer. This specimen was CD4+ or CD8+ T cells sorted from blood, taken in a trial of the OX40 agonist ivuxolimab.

The CDR3 nucleotides read TGTGCCAGCAGCCTCTCTACGGCAGATACGCAGTATTTT. Its translation is CASSLSTADTQYF. This chain joins TRBV7-3 and TRBJ2-3; D is uncertain. The CDR3 is 13 amino acids. The ends were cut back, 5 bases at V and 4 bases at J, with 10 bases in the middle. From germline, CDR1 is SGHTA and CDR2 FQGTGA. Together with reference TRBV7-3 and TRBJ2-3, the CDR3 gives the full variable domain: GAGVSQTPSNKVTEKGKYVELRCDPISGHTALYWYRQSLGQGPEFLIYFQGTGAADDSGLPNDRFFAVRPEGSVSTLKIQRTERGDSAVYLCASSLSTADTQYFGPGTRLTVL.